This T cell receptor beta chain was identified in a study of T cell repertoires in cytomegalovirus infection. In its sample, this clonotype was seen a few times. What it recognizes is unknown. TCRdb recomputed calls from the reads with MiXCR, one row per CDR3 protein. Found here are some 300,000 distinct CDR3 sequences, about an eighth of them singletons; the top ten hold 8.8%. Trimming took off 4 bases at V and 2 bases at J, with 9 bases between the two ends. The germline CDR1 and CDR2 sequences are SQVTM and ANQGSEA. The CDR3 runs to 12 residues. Study-level points and caveats: Cumulative frequency of public TCR beta families picked out carriers of CMV plus the relevant HLA.

V gene TRBV29-1 combines with J gene TRBJ2-7, with TRBD1 as a possible D gene (6 bases). Sequencing was done on a sample of PBMCs. The receptor was derived from a human donor in good health (CMV status not recorded). Some clones in this sample may be carry-over from other donors' samples. In DNA, the CDR3 is TGCAGCGTTGTAGGGGACACCTACGAGCAGTACTTC. The encoded protein is CSVVGDTYEQYF.